The entry that follows covers one TCR beta chain sequence. Its antigen is not known. This record comes from a study of identical twins. Study-wide findings and caveats: Partly confounded zero-insertion analyses could result from invariant MAIT and iNKT cells.

TCRdb ran MiXCR on the 5' RACE reads and lists one entry per CDR3 protein. The sample consists of 500,000 or so distinct CDR3 sequences, roughly an eighth of them appearing once. The CDR3 covers 14 residues. V lost 2 bases to trimming and J lost 6 bases; unmatched junction nucleotides: 7. Germline CDR1 reads MGHRA; CDR2 reads YSYEKL. These same data were also listed under a study on yellow fever vaccine responses in identical twins.

This sequence was found in a woman aged 18-29 years in good health. This chain links TRBV4-1 with TRBJ2-7; 7 bases map to TRBD1. Specimen: CD4+ T cells sorted from blood. Written as DNA, the CDR3 is TGCGCCAGCAGCCAACGGGACAGCGCGGTCGAGCAGTACTTC. This codes for CASSQRDSAVEQYF.